This paragraph reports one T cell receptor (beta chain). Produced via immunoSEQ multiplex PCR; TCRdb's table is partial and in-frame only. The sample contains 200,000 or so clones, more than 75% of which appear only once. The sample belongs to a study of blood T cell repertoires in COVID-19. V shed 5 bases and J 4 bases; nucleotides not matched to a gene: 3. Per the germline V gene, CDR1 is MDHEN and CDR2 is SYDVKM. The CDR3 consists of 14 residues. This TCR came from a man between 60 and 75 years old with acute or convalescent COVID-19. This chain joins TRBV28 and TRBJ2-1; TRBD1 matches 9 bases. The sample comprised peripheral blood. This CDR3 reads CASSPGTGYNEQFF. As DNA, the CDR3 is TGTGCCAGCAGTCCCGGGACAGGGTACAATGAGCAGTTCTTC.